The rows below give T cell receptor beta chains drawn from one sample of a study of T cell changes during pregnancy in multiple sclerosis. Only in-frame clones appear in the TCRdb table, and some are missing; sequencing was by immunoSEQ multiplex PCR. The sample has about 92,000 clones; 85% to 95% are singletons. The sequencing used peripheral blood, collected in the first trimester of pregnancy. The source of these receptors is a female donor with multiple sclerosis, enrolled in a pregnancy study. The CDR3 runs from the conserved cysteine through the conserved F or W. The order of the fields is D gene, J gene, clone size, V gene, CDR3 protein, CDR3 DNA. A D gene is named only where the DNA matches it firmly. Rows give clone size only sometimes, using once, few, many, or a class for an expanded clone.

NA TRBJ1-3 NA TRBV5-6 CASSLTGIHNTIYF TGTGCCAGCAGCTTGACAGGAATCCATAACACCATATATTTT
TRBD1 TRBJ1-1 once TRBV13 CASSMRQGGRVTEAFF TGTGCCAGCAGCATGCGACAGGGCGGGAGGGTCACTGAAGCTTTCTTT
NA TRBJ1-4 NA TRBV28 CASSTRGGTLVGYRKLFF TGTGCCAGCAGTACCCGAGGTGGAACCCTGGTCGGGTACCGAAAACTGTTTTTT
TRBD2 TRBJ2-3 NA TRBV19 CASSTRTSGSNTDTQYF TGTGCCAGTAGTACGAGGACTAGCGGGAGTAATACAGATACGCAGTATTTT
TRBD2 TRBJ2-3 NA TRBV4-3 CASSQELAQSTDTQYF TGCGCCAGCAGCCAAGAACTAGCGCAAAGCACAGATACGCAGTATTTT
NA TRBJ2-7 NA TRBV28 CASSSGFSEQYF TGTGCCAGCAGTTCAGGGTTTTCCGAGCAGTACTTC
NA TRBJ2-7 once TRBV5-1 CASSKQPSYEQYF TGCGCCAGCAGTAAACAACCCTCCTACGAGCAGTACTTC
NA TRBJ2-5 once TRBV5-1 CASSLAYYQETQYF TGCGCCAGCAGCTTGGCCTACTACCAAGAGACCCAGTACTTC
TRBD1 TRBJ1-5 NA TRBV4-1 CASSQDRVRNQPQHF TGCGCCAGCAGCCAGGACAGGGTTCGCAATCAGCCCCAGCATTTT
NA TRBJ2-5 NA TRBV14 CASSQGQYQETQYF TGTGCCAGCAGCCAAGGACAGTACCAAGAGACCCAGTACTTC
TRBD2 TRBJ2-7 NA TRBV5-6 CASSWGLASTYEQYF TGTGCCAGCAGCTGGGGACTAGCGTCGACCTACGAGCAGTACTTC
NA TRBJ2-6 NA TRBV19 CASSRGTVGGANVLTF TGTGCCAGTAGCCGCGGGACAGTGGGGGGGGCCAACGTCCTGACTTTC
NA TRBJ2-5 NA TRBV5-1 CASSLGTRTEETQYF TGCGCCAGCAGCTTGGGTACCCGAACAGAAGAGACCCAGTACTTC
NA TRBJ2-1 NA TRBV6-1 CASSEALQTGNEQFF TGTGCCAGCAGTGAAGCGCTTCAGACGGGGAATGAGCAGTTCTTC
TRBD2 TRBJ2-5 NA TRBV7-2 CASSLRLAGYQETQYF TGTGCCAGCAGCTTAAGGCTAGCGGGGTACCAAGAGACCCAGTACTTC
TRBD1 TRBJ1-3 NA TRBV19 CASSILTGSSGNTIYF TGTGCCAGTAGTATACTGACAGGGAGCTCTGGAAACACCATATATTTT
NA TRBJ1-2 NA TRBV29-1 CSVEDPADYYGYTF TGCAGCGTTGAAGATCCAGCAGACTACTATGGCTACACCTTC
NA TRBJ2-7 NA TRBV19 CASGDSTTYEQYF TGTGCCAGTGGGGACTCCACAACCTACGAGCAGTACTTC
NA TRBJ1-3 NA TRBV28 CASSLGGSGNTIYF TGTGCCAGCAGTTTAGGAGGCTCTGGAAACACCATATATTTT
NA TRBJ2-3 once TRBV7-3 CASSLTRATDTQYF TGTGCCAGCAGCTTAACCAGGGCTACAGATACGCAGTATTTT
NA TRBJ2-1 NA TRBV19 CASSANYNEQFF TGTGCCAGTAGTGCTAACTACAATGAGCAGTTCTTC
NA TRBJ2-7 NA TRBV7-6 CASSLSVSGRSYEQYF TGTGCCAGCAGCTTAAGTGTGAGCGGGCGCTCCTACGAGCAGTACTTC
NA TRBJ1-2 NA TRBV27 CATGRGNTNYGYTF TGTGCCACCGGGCGGGGTAACACTAACTATGGCTACACCTTC
NA TRBJ1-5 NA TRBV6-5 CASKDRLYSNQPQHF TGTGCCAGCAAAGACAGACTCTATAGCAATCAGCCCCAGCATTTT
NA TRBJ2-2 NA TRBV9 CASSVGPFANTGELFF TGTGCCAGCAGCGTAGGGCCTTTTGCGAACACCGGGGAGCTGTTTTTT
NA TRBJ2-1 NA TRBV13 CASSSTGSNSYNEQFF TGTGCCAGCAGCTCTACAGGCTCAAACTCCTACAATGAGCAGTTCTTC
TRBD2 TRBJ2-7 NA TRBV19 CASSIGLAGTYEQYF TGTGCCAGTAGTATAGGACTAGCGGGAACCTACGAGCAGTACTTC
NA TRBJ2-3 NA TRBV5-6 CASSRGVPSGTDTQYF TGTGCCAGCAGCCGGGGTGTTCCGAGCGGCACAGATACGCAGTATTTT
NA TRBJ1-3 NA TRBV5-6 CASSHSDSRGNTIYF TGTGCCAGCAGTCATTCGGACAGCCGCGGGAACACCATATATTTT
TRBD2 TRBJ2-2 NA TRBV10-3 CAISETSGYTGELFF TGTGCCATCAGCGAGACTAGCGGATACACCGGGGAGCTGTTTTTT
NA TRBJ2-1 NA TRBV6-5 CASSYGQSEADEQFF TGTGCCAGCAGTTACGGACAGTCCGAGGCTGATGAGCAGTTCTTC
NA TRBJ1-2 few TRBV18 CASSRGGVEENTF TGTGCCAGCTCACGGGGCGGTGTGGAAGAGAACACCTTC
TRBD1 TRBJ2-2 NA TRBV15 CATSSDRENTGELFF TGTGCCACCAGCAGCGACAGGGAGAACACCGGGGAGCTGTTTTTT
NA TRBJ2-1 NA TRBV7-9 CASSLYMDGRRNNEQFF TGTGCCAGCAGCTTATATATGGATGGCAGGCGCAACAATGAGCAGTTCTTC
NA TRBJ2-1 NA TRBV30 CAWSNLGGEQFF TGTGCCTGGAGCAACCTGGGGGGTGAGCAGTTCTTC
NA TRBJ2-7 NA TRBV9 CASSLEEGDEQYF TGTGCCAGCAGTCTAGAGGAAGGGGACGAGCAGTACTTC
TRBD2 TRBJ2-1 once TRBV4-2 CASSQEVAGVTNEQFF TGTGCCAGCAGCCAAGAAGTTGCGGGAGTTACAAATGAGCAGTTCTTC
NA TRBJ2-3 NA TRBV14 CASSPLHSDTQYF TGTGCCAGCAGCCCCCTCCACTCAGATACGCAGTATTTT
NA TRBJ1-4 NA TRBV27 CASSLYRTLRGEKLFF TGTGCCAGCAGTCTATACCGGACTCTCCGGGGTGAAAAACTGTTTTTT
NA TRBJ2-7 NA TRBV11-1 CASRSRVSYEQYF TGTGCCAGCAGATCCCGGGTATCCTACGAGCAGTACTTC
TRBD2 TRBJ2-1 NA TRBV28 CASSQAGVYNEQFF TGTGCCAGCAGTCAAGCGGGGGTGTACAATGAGCAGTTCTTC
NA TRBJ1-1 NA TRBV7-2 CASSWTWGRAMNTEAFF TGTGCCAGCAGCTGGACATGGGGGCGCGCAATGAACACTGAAGCTTTCTTT
TRBD2 TRBJ2-1 NA TRBV4-3 CASSQDKGLANYNEQFF TGCGCCAGCAGCCAAGATAAGGGACTAGCGAACTACAATGAGCAGTTCTTC
TRBD1 TRBJ2-3 once TRBV2 CARHRPGGATDTQYF TGTGCCAGACATAGACCAGGGGGCGCGACAGATACGCAGTATTTT
TRBD1 TRBJ2-7 NA TRBV7-9 CASSFRDRGYEQYF TGTGCCAGCAGCTTCCGGGACAGGGGGTACGAGCAGTACTTC
TRBD2 TRBJ2-4 NA TRBV9 CASSVTGTSGSRIQYF TGTGCCAGCAGCGTTACCGGGACTAGCGGGAGTCGCATTCAGTACTTC